This T cell receptor (beta chain) is drawn from a study of regulatory T cells. Study conclusions and caveats: Control CD8+ cells showed a nonsignificant trend toward higher Shannon entropy than patient CD8+ cells.

Primers: 52 TRBV forward and 13 TRBJ reverse. Generated by immunoSEQ multiplex PCR, the TCRdb table keeps only in-frame clones and is missing some. The repertoire holds about 20,000 clones, with under 95% as singletons. All CD3G-deficient patients showed autoimmunity, more severe in two. Points on this clone: What it binds is not known.

This CDR3 region has 17 residues. The ends were cut back, 9 bases at V and 5 bases at J, with 26 bases in the middle. CDR1 and CDR2 from the germline V gene are MDHEN and SYDVKM. The source is a child aged 2-15 years with CD3G deficiency. This chain joins TRBV28 and TRBJ2-1; possibly TRBD1 for D (8 bases). What was sequenced was CD8+ T cells sorted from blood. The CDR3 bases are TGTGCCAGTAGGAGAGGACAGGGACTATTCACGAACAATGAGCAGTTCTTC. It is translated as CASRRGQGLFTNNEQFF.